This TCR beta chain was retrieved from a study of a mutant IDH1 vaccine in newly diagnosed glioma. Study background: Patients underwent eight vaccinations, which took place in weeks 1, 3, 5, 7, 11, 15, 19 and 23. Radiotherapy alone preceded vaccination by 4-6 weeks; alternatively, vaccination started with temozolomide cycles. Before enrollment, patients got radiotherapy alone, temozolomide alone, or mostly the combination. Study results and caveats: Any relationship between pseudoprogression and changes in top peripheral T cell clonotypes seemed absent.

Time point indicated: week 11, during vaccination. Vaccination used 300 ug of mutant IDH1 20-mer peptide per dose, with topical imiquimod. Details on this clone: Antigen: not known.

Using immunoSEQ multiplex PCR, the repertoire was profiled, and TCRdb retains in-frame clones only, with some absent. The table lists tens of thousands of clones, about four fifths of them singletons. The ends were cut back, 3 bases at V and 7 bases at J, with 13 bases in the middle. The CDR3 has 14 amino acids. The germline CDR1 and CDR2 sequences are SNHLY and FYNNEI. The chain has TRBV2 and TRBJ1-5, with a tentative D call TRBD1 (6 bases). This clonotype originated in a man in his fifties with glioma. Sequences were derived from PBMCs, sampled from a glioma patient whose treatment included an IDH1 peptide vaccine. The CDR3 protein is CASSDRGWEQPQHF. The DNA for the CDR3 is TGTGCCAGCAGTGACAGGGGATGGGAACAGCCCCAGCATTTT.